These T cell receptor beta chains were read from a single sample in a study of human thymus T cells. The data were produced by immunoSEQ multiplex PCR, yet TCRdb's version contains in-frame clones alone and is incomplete. The profile shows 54,000 or so clones, 94% of them singletons. What was sequenced was blood. All receptors come from a boy under two years old with a congenital heart defect but otherwise immunologically healthy. The CDR3 runs from the conserved cysteine through the conserved F or W. The D gene is left open where the match is weak. Not every row has a clone size; where given, it reads once, few, many or a size class.

d_call j_call clone_size v_call cdr3_aa cdr3_nt
TRBD2 TRBJ2-3 NA TRBV7-9 CASNPSGSTDTQYF TGTGCCAGCAACCCTAGCGGATCCACAGATACGCAGTATTTT
NA TRBJ1-5 NA TRBV27 CASSWTMNQPQHF TGTGCCAGCAGTTGGACTATGAATCAGCCCCAGCATTTT
NA TRBJ1-1 NA TRBV5-1 CASSLVMGNTEAFF TGCGCCAGCAGCTTGGTAATGGGGAACACTGAAGCTTTCTTT
NA TRBJ1-1 NA TRBV18 CASSRSGNTEAFF TGTGCCAGCTCGCGGTCGGGGAACACTGAAGCTTTCTTT
TRBD2 TRBJ2-7 NA TRBV6-5 CASSYSASGGYEQYF TGTGCCAGCAGTTACTCGGCTAGCGGAGGCTACGAGCAGTACTTC
TRBD2 TRBJ2-2 NA TRBV28 CASRSYTFGRRNTGELFF TGTGCCAGCAGGTCCTACACTTTCGGGAGGCGGAACACCGGGGAGCTGTTTTTT
TRBD2 TRBJ2-5 NA TRBV5-6 CASTRLAGAHVQETQYF TGTGCCAGCACAAGGCTAGCGGGGGCCCACGTCCAAGAGACCCAGTACTTC
TRBD1 TRBJ1-3 NA TRBV6-5 CASSRQGPGNTIYF TGTGCCAGCAGCCGACAGGGCCCAGGAAACACCATATATTTT
TRBD2 TRBJ2-5 NA TRBV9 CASSVGESGGAETQYF TGTGCCAGCAGCGTAGGAGAAAGCGGGGGGGCAGAGACCCAGTACTTC
NA TRBJ1-6 NA TRBV2 CASRLEGLRSPLHF TGTGCCAGCAGGCTGGAGGGTTTACGGTCACCCCTCCACTTT
NA TRBJ2-2 NA TRBV30 CAWRGRTTGELFF TGTGCCTGGAGGGGACGGACCACCGGGGAGCTGTTTTTT
TRBD2 TRBJ2-7 NA TRBV28 CASSFWTSEQYF TGTGCCAGCAGTTTCTGGACTAGCGAGCAGTACTTC
NA TRBJ2-5 NA TRBV6-5 CASRKSLSQETQYF TGTGCCAGCAGGAAAAGTCTTTCTCAAGAGACCCAGTACTTC
NA TRBJ2-7 NA TRBV28 CASRGTFYEQYF TGTGCCAGCAGGGGGACGTTCTACGAGCAGTACTTC
NA TRBJ2-7 NA TRBV7-2 CASSLAGGGYEQYF TGTGCCAGCAGCTTAGCGGGGGGAGGCTACGAGCAGTACTTC
NA TRBJ2-1 NA TRBV11-2 CASSFHYNEQFF TGTGCCAGCAGCTTCCACTACAATGAGCAGTTCTTC
TRBD2 TRBJ2-1 NA TRBV6-5 CASSRLAGRDNEQFF TGTGCCAGCAGTCGACTAGCGGGAAGGGACAATGAGCAGTTCTTC
NA TRBJ2-5 NA TRBV30 CAWDPGQRETQYF TGTGCCTGGGACCCCGGACAGAGAGAGACCCAGTACTTC
TRBD1 TRBJ1-1 NA TRBV5-6 CASSPRTGMNTEAFF TGTGCCAGCAGCCCCCGGACAGGGATGAACACTGAAGCTTTCTTT
NA TRBJ2-1 NA TRBV5-6 CASSFIRNEQFF TGTGCCAGCAGCTTTATCAGGAATGAGCAGTTCTTC
NA TRBJ1-3 once TRBV12-5 CASGVRGGAPSGNTIYF TGTGCTAGTGGTGTTCGGGGAGGGGCCCCCTCTGGAAACACCATATATTTT
NA TRBJ2-2 NA TRBV7-2 CASSLQLPGGGELFF TGTGCCAGCAGCTTACAACTGCCCGGGGGCGGGGAGCTGTTTTTT
NA TRBJ2-7 NA TRBV4-3 CASSQDTKGTHVQYF TGCGCCAGCAGCCAAGATACGAAGGGAACTCACGTGCAGTACTTC
NA TRBJ1-5 NA TRBV27 CATSRPDRSRQPQHF TGTGCCACTTCCCGCCCCGACAGGTCTAGACAGCCCCAGCATTTT